The clone carrying this TCR beta chain was counted a few times. Its antigen remains unknown. This sample was taken from a study of T cells after yellow fever vaccination. Study-wide results and limits: The CD4 compartment and the CD8 compartment contained a small share of clonotypes in common. Though it reached lower strength, the secondary response hit its peak faster, day 5 versus 15.

V was cut by 3 bases and J by 3 bases, with 15 bases left in between. The germline V gene has CDR1 DFQATT and CDR2 SNEGSKA (reference sequence). The CDR3 extends over 15 amino acids. UMIs were added to TCR cDNA along with a universal primer site when it was made by 5'RACE template switching. Using its own MiXCR run on the 5' RACE reads, TCRdb lists one record per CDR3 protein. Among 250,000 to 350,000 distinct CDR3 sequences listed, about 6.9% were seen once. The sequence came from a man younger than 35 who received the YFV17D yellow fever vaccine. This material consisted of PBMCs, taken about 49 days after the first yellow fever vaccination. The chain is built from TRBV20-1 and TRBJ1-5; TRBD1 might be the D (5 bases). CDR3 DNA sequence: TGCAGTGCTAGTGGGGCAGGGATGTACAATCAGCCCCAGCATTTT. It codes for CSASGAGMYNQPQHF.